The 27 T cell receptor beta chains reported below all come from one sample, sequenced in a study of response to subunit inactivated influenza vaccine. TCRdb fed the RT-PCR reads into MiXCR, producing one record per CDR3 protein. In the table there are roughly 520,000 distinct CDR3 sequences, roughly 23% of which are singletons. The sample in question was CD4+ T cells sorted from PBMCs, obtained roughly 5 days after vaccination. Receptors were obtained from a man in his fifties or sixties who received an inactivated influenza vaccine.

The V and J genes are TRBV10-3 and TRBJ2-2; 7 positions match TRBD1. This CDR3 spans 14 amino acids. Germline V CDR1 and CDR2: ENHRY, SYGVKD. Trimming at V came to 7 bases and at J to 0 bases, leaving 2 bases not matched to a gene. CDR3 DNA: TGTGCCATCATGGGACAGACGAACACCGGGGAGCTGTTTTTT. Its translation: CAIMGQTNTGELFF.

This CDR3 reads CRAERVNTGELFF. In DNA, the CDR3 is TGCAGGGCCGAGCGGGTGAACACCGGGGAGCTGTTTTTT. V and J are TRBV20-1 and TRBJ2-2; TRBD2 might be the D (6 bases). The CDR3 consists of 13 residues. Germline assignment: CDR1 DFQATT and CDR2 SNEGSKA (reference sequence).

The CDR3, as DNA: TGTGCCAGCAGTCCCGGGACTAGCGGGGGGGCCGGGTTCTTC. It yields the protein CASSPGTSGGAGFF. The chain is built from TRBV28 and TRBJ2-1, with 16 bases aligning to TRBD2. In germline, CDR1 is MDHEN, CDR2 SYDVKM. CDR3 size: 14 residues. The ends lost 5 bases at V and 15 bases at J; junction bases unmatched: 7. Looking up the rest from reference TRBV28 and TRBJ2-1 gives the full variable domain: DVKVTQSSRYLVKRTGEKVFLECVQDMDHENMFWYRQDPGLGLRLIYFSYDVKMKEKGDIPEGYSVSREKKERFSLILESASTNQTSMYLCASSPGTSGGAGFFGPGTRLTVL.

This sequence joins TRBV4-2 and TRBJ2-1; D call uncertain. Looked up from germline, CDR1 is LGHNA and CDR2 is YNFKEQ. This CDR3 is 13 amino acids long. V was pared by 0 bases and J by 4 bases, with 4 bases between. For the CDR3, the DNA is TGTGCCAGCAGCCAAGATAAATACAATGAGCAGTTCTTC. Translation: CASSQDKYNEQFF.

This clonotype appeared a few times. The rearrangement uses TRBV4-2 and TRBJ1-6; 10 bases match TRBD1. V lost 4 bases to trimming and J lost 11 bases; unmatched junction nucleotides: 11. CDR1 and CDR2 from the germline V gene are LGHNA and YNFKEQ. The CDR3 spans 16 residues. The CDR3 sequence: CASSLFRDRGSPPLHF. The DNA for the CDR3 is TGTGCCAGCAGCCTTTTCCGGGACAGGGGATCTCCACCCCTCCACTTT.

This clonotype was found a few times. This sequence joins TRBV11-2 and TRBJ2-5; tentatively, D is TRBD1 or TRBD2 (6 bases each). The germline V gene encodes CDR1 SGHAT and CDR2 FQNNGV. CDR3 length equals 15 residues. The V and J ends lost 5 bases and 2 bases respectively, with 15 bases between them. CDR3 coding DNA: TGTGCCAGCAGCCGGAGGGGGGAAAGTCAAGAGACCCAGTACTTC. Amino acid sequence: CASSRRGESQETQYF. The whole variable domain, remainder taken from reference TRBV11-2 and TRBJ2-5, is EAGVAQSPRYKIIEKRQSVAFWCNPISGHATLYWYQQILGQGPKLLIQFQNNGVVDDSQLPKDRFSAERLKGVDSTLKIQPAKLEDSAVYLCASSRRGESQETQYFGPGTRLLVL.

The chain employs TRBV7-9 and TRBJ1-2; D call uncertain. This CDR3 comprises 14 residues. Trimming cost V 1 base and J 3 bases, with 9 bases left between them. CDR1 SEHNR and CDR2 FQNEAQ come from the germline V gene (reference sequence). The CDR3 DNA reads TGTGCCAGCAGCTTAGACAAGACACACTATGGCTACACCTTC. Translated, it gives CASSLDKTHYGYTF. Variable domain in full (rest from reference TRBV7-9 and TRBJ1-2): DTGVSQNPRHKITKRGQNVTFRCDPISEHNRLYWYRQTLGQGPEFLTYFQNEAQLEKSRLLSDRFSAERPKGSFSTLEIQRTEQGDSAMYLCASSLDKTHYGYTFGSGTRLTVV.

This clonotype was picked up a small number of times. The CDR3 here is CASRGQDSYEQYF. The CDR3 DNA sequence: TGTGCCAGCAGGGGACAGGACTCCTACGAGCAGTACTTC. This chain uses TRBV27 with TRBJ2-7, with TRBD1 identical over 8 bases. Germline CDR1 MNHEY, CDR2 SMNVEV (reference sequence). With 6 bases clipped from V and 0 bases from J, the junction kept 1 base outside the gene matches. The CDR3 covers 13 residues.

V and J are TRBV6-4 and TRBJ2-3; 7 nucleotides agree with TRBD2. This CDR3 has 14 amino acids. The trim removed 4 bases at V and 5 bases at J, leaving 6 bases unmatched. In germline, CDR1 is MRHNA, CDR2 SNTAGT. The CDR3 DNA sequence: TGTGCCAGCAGTGTGAGCGGGGAACAAGATACGCAGTATTTT. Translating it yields CASSVSGEQDTQYF.

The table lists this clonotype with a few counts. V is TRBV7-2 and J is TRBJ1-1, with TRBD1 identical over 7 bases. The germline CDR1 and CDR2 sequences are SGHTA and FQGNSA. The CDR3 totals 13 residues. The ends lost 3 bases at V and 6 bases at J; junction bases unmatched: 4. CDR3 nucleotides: TGTGCCAGCAGCTTTCTAGGACAGGCTGAAGCTTTCTTT. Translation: CASSFLGQAEAFF.

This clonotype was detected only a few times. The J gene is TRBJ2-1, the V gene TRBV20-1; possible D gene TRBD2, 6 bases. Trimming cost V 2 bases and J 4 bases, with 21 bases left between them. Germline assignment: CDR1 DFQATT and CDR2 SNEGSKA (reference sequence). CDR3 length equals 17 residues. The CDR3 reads CSARPRAPTRGYNEQFF. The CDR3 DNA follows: TGCAGTGCTAGACCTCGGGCACCCACCCGGGGGTACAATGAGCAGTTCTTC.

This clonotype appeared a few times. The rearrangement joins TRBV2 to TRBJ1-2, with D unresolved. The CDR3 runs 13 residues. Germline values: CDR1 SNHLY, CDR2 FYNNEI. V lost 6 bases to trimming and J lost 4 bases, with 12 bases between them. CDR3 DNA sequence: TGTGCCAGCAGCCCCATGGAAACCTATGGCTACACCTTC. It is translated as CASSPMETYGYTF.

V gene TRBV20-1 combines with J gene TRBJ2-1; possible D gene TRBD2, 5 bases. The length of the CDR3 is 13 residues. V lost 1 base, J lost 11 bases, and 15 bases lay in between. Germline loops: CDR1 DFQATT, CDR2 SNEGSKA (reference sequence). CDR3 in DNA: TGCAGTGCTAGAGGCCTTGGTGAGGGAAAGCAGTTCTTC. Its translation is CSARGLGEGKQFF.

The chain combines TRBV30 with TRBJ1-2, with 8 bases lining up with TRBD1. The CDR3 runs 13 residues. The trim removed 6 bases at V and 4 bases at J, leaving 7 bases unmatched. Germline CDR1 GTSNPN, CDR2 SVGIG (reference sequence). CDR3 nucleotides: TGTGCCTGCCTCACCGGACAGGGCTATGGCTACACCTTC. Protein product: CACLTGQGYGYTF.

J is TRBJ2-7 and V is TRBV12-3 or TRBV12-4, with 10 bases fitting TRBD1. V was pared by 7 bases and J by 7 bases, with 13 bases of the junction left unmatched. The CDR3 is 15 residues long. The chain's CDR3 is CASTPFGDRGKEQYF. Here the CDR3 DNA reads TGTGCCAGCACTCCCTTCGGGGACAGGGGAAAGGAGCAGTACTTC.

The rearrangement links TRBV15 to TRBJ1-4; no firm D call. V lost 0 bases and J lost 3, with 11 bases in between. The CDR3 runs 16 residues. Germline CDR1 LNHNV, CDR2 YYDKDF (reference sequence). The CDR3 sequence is CATSRDLPGSNEKLFF. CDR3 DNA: TGTGCCACCAGCAGAGATTTGCCCGGCTCTAATGAAAAACTGTTTTTT.

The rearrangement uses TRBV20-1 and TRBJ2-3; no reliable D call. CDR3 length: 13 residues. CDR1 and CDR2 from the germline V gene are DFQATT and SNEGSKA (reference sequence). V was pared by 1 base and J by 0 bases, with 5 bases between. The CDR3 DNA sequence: TGCAGTGCTAGAGTACCTAGCACAGATACGCAGTATTTT. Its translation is CSARVPSTDTQYF.

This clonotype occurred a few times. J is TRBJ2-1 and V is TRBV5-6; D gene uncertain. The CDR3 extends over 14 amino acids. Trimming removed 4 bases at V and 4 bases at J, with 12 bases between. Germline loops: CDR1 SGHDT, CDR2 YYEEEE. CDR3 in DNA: TGTGCCAGCAGCCTCTTTGGCGGTTACAATGAGCAGTTCTTC. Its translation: CASSLFGGYNEQFF.

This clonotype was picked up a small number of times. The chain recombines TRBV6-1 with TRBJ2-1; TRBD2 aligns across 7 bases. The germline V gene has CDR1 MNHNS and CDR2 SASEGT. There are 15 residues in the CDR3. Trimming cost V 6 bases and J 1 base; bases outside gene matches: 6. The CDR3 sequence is CASRKAGRSYNEQFF. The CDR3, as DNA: TGTGCCAGCAGGAAAGCGGGAAGGTCCTACAATGAGCAGTTCTTC.

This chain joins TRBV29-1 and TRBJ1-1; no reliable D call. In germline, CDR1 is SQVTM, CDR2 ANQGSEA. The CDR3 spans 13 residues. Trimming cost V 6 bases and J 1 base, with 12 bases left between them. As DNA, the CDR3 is TGCAGCGTGGAATTGGGCACGAACACTGAAGCTTTCTTT. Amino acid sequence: CSVELGTNTEAFF. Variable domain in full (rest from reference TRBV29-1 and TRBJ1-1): SAVISQKPSRDICQRGTSLTIQCQVDSQVTMMFWYRQQPGQSLTLIATANQGSEATYESGFVIDKFPISRPNLTFSTLTVSNMSPEDSSIYLCSVELGTNTEAFFGQGTRLTVV.

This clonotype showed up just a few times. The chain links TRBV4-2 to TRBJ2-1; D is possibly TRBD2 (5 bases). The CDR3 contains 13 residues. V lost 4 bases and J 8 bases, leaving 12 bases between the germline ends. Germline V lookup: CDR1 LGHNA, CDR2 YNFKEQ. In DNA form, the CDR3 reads TGTGCCAGCAGCCGGAGGTTAATGGATGAGCAGTTCTTC. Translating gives CASSRRLMDEQFF.

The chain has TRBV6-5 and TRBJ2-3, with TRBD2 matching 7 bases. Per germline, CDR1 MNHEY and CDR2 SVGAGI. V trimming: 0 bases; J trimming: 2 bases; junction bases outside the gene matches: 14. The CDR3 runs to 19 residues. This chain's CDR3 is CASSYSRMGGSTYTDTQYF. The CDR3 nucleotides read TGTGCCAGCAGTTACTCAAGGATGGGGGGGAGTACATACACAGATACGCAGTATTTT.

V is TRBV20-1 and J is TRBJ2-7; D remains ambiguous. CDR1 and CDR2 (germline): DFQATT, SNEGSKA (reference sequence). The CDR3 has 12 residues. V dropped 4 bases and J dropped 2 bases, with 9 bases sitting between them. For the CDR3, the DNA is TGCAGTGCTACTGACGGAACCTACGAGCAGTACTTC. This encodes CSATDGTYEQYF.

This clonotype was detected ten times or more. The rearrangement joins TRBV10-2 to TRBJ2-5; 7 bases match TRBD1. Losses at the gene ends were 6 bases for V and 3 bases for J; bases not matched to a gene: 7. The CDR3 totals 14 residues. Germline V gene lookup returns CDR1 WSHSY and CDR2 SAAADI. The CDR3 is CASSPIGTEETQYF. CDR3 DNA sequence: TGCGCCAGCAGCCCAATCGGGACAGAAGAGACCCAGTACTTC.

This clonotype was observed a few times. The CDR3: CASSQGARLAGTKETQYF. The CDR3 DNA sequence: TGTGCCAGCAGCCAAGGGGCCCGACTAGCGGGGACCAAAGAGACCCAGTACTTC. This chain links TRBV4-2 with TRBJ2-5; 11 bases are a match to TRBD2. The germline gives CDR1 LGHNA, CDR2 YNFKEQ. V lost 1 base to trimming and J lost 3 bases; unmatched junction nucleotides: 10. The CDR3 is 18 amino acids.

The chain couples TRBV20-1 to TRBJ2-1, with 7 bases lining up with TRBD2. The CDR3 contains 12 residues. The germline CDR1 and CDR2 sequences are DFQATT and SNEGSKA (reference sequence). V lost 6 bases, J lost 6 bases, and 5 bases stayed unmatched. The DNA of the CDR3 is TGCAGTGCGACAACTAGCGTCAATGAGCAGTTCTTC. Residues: CSATTSVNEQFF.

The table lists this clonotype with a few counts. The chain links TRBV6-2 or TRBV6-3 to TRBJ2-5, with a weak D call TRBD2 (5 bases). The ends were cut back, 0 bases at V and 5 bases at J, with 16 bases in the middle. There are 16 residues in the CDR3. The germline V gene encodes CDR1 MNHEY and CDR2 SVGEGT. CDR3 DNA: TGTGCCAGCAGTTACTCGACGACGGGGATTCGGGAGACCCAGTACTTC. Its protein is CASSYSTTGIRETQYF.